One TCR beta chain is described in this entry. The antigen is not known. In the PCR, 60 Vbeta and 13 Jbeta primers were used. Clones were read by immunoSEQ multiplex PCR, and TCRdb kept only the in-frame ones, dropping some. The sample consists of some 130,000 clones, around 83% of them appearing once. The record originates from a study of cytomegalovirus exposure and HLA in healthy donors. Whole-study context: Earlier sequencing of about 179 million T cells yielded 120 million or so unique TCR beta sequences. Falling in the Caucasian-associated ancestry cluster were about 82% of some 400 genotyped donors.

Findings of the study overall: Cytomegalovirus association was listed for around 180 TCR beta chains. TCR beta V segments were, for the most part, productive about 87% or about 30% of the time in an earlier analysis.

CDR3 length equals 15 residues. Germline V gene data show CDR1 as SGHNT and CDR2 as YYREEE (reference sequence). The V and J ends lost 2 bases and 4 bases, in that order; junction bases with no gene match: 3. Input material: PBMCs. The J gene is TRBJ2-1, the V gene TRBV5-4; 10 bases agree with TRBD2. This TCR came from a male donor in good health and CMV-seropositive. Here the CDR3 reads CASSFLAGEYNEQFF. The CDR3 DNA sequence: TGTGCCAGCAGCTTTCTAGCGGGGGAATACAATGAGCAGTTCTTC.